The 2 T cell receptor beta chains below were found in one sample sequenced in a study of shared clonotypes between healthy human individuals. Libraries were prepared by immunoSEQ multiplex PCR; TCRdb keeps only in-frame clonotypes and omits some of them. The sample carries about 2.2 million clones, around 93% recorded once. Terminally differentiated effector memory CD45RA+ cells were left out of the naive CD8 fraction, which was CD45RO-negative and positively selected for CCR7. Sequencing input: naive CD8+ T cells from PBMCs. These receptor sequences come from a man younger than 35 in good health. Some clones in this sample may be carry-over from other donors' samples.

This sequence joins TRBV7-8 and TRBJ1-4; TRBD1 aligns across 7 bases. The CDR3 has 15 amino acids. V dropped 6 bases and J dropped 3; count of bases not matched to a gene: 7. Per germline, CDR1 SGHVS and CDR2 FQNEAQ. The DNA for the CDR3 is TGTGCCAGCAGACGTTCCGGGACAGCTAATGAAAAACTGTTTTTT. Translated: CASRRSGTANEKLFF.

This chain connects TRBV9 to TRBJ2-3; the D is unclear. In germline, CDR1 is SGDLS, CDR2 YYNGEE. The CDR3 covers 15 residues. Trimming removed 0 bases at V and 2 bases at J, with 10 bases between. DNA of the CDR3: TGTGCCAGCAGCGTAGGCTCAAGGGTCACAGATACGCAGTATTTT. Amino acids: CASSVGSRVTDTQYF. The full variable domain, in which reference TRBV9 and TRBJ2-3 provide the parts outside the CDR3, is DSGVTQTPKHLITATGQRVTLRCSPRSGDLSVYWYQQSLDQGLQFLIQYYNGEERAKGNILERFSAQQFPDLHSELNLSSLELGDSALYFCASSVGSRVTDTQYFGPGTRLTVL.